This T cell receptor beta chain was captured in a study of blood T cells in healthy people across ages. Whole-study results and caveats: Unsorted PBMC material precluded a definitive naive versus antigen-experienced comparison.

The authors ran a second PCR of 7 to 11 cycles using a sample-barcoded 5' primer and a J-beta primer mix. Each single sample gave us at least 3 million CDR3-containing paired-end reads. Each CDR3 protein is one row after TCRdb ran MiXCR on the 5' RACE reads. The sample lists about a million distinct CDR3 sequences; around 54% were seen once. With regard to this clonotype: What it binds is not known.

The CDR3 loop spans 15 amino acids. The germline V and J ends were trimmed by 1 base and 4 bases, with 14 bases remaining between them. In germline, CDR1 is PRHDT, CDR2 FYEKMQ (reference sequence). The sequenced sample consisted of blood. The source is a woman between 55 and 75 years old in good health. The chain employs TRBV13 and TRBJ2-7; no clear D. The CDR3 nucleotides read TGTGCCAGCAGCTTAGAGCAGCCCGCTGGGTACGAGCAGTACTTC. Protein product: CASSLEQPAGYEQYF.